A selection of T cell receptor beta chains follows, all from one sample in a study of blood T cells in healthy people across ages. TCRdb independently ran MiXCR on the 5' RACE reads; one entry per CDR3 protein. The sample holds 650,000 or so distinct CDR3 sequences; approximately 52% are singletons and the top ten take roughly 13%. The sequencing input was blood. These TCRs come from a woman at least 80 years old in good health. Each CDR3 is given with its conserved first and last residue. The order of the fields is clone size, J gene, D gene, V gene, CDR3 DNA, CDR3 protein. The D gene is left open where the match is weak. Not every row has a clone size; where given, it reads once, few, many or a size class.

abundance: -
j_gene: TRBJ2-7
d_gene: -
v_gene: TRBV7-2
CDR3nt: TGTGCCAGCAGCCCTTTAAGAACATCCTACGAGCAGTACTTC
CDR3aa: CASSPLRTSYEQYF

abundance: -
j_gene: TRBJ2-5
d_gene: -
v_gene: TRBV18
CDR3nt: TGTGCCAGCTCACCTAGCAGGTCTCAAGAGACCCAGTACTTC
CDR3aa: CASSPSRSQETQYF

abundance: -
j_gene: TRBJ2-2
d_gene: -
v_gene: TRBV25-1
CDR3nt: TGTGCCAGCAGTGAAGGAGCCACCGGGGAGCTGTTTTTT
CDR3aa: CASSEGATGELFF

abundance: few
j_gene: TRBJ2-2
d_gene: TRBD1
v_gene: TRBV5-1
CDR3nt: TGCGCCAGCAGCCCGGGGACAGTATACACCGGGGAGCTGTTTTTT
CDR3aa: CASSPGTVYTGELFF

abundance: -
j_gene: TRBJ1-1
d_gene: -
v_gene: TRBV5-1
CDR3nt: TGCGCCAGCACTCCGGTGGGGACACAGAACACTGGAGCTTTCTTT
CDR3aa: CASTPVGTQNTGAFF

abundance: -
j_gene: TRBJ1-2
d_gene: TRBD1
v_gene: TRBV12-3/TRBV12-4
CDR3nt: TGTGCCAGCAGTGAACGGACAGGGGGCGCCGATGGCTACACCTTC
CDR3aa: CASSERTGGADGYTF

abundance: -
j_gene: TRBJ2-2
d_gene: -
v_gene: TRBV10-1
CDR3nt: TGCGCCAGCAGTGAGTTGCGGACCGGGGAGCTGTTTTTT
CDR3aa: CASSELRTGELFF

abundance: many
j_gene: TRBJ2-1
d_gene: -
v_gene: TRBV20-1
CDR3nt: TGCAGTGCCACCTTCAATGAGCAGTTCTTC
CDR3aa: CSATFNEQFF

abundance: once
j_gene: TRBJ1-2
d_gene: -
v_gene: TRBV29-1
CDR3nt: TGCAGCGTTGAATCCAGGAACTATGGCTACACCTTC
CDR3aa: CSVESRNYGYTF

abundance: many
j_gene: TRBJ2-3
d_gene: TRBD2
v_gene: TRBV6-5
CDR3nt: TGTGCCAGCAGTTACGGGGGGGATAGCGATACGCAGTATTTT
CDR3aa: CASSYGGDSDTQYF

abundance: -
j_gene: TRBJ2-1
d_gene: -
v_gene: TRBV3-1
CDR3nt: TGTGCCAGCAGCCACAGGGTAAATGAGCAGTTCTTC
CDR3aa: CASSHRVNEQFF

abundance: -
j_gene: TRBJ2-7
d_gene: TRBD1
v_gene: TRBV6-2/TRBV6-3
CDR3nt: TGTGCCAGCAGCTCACCGGGACAGGGATCGAGGTCCTACGAGCAGTACTTC
CDR3aa: CASSSPGQGSRSYEQYF

abundance: -
j_gene: TRBJ1-2
d_gene: TRBD1
v_gene: TRBV9
CDR3nt: TGTGCCAGCAGCGCCGAACCGGGACAGGGACAGGGCTACACCTTC
CDR3aa: CASSAEPGQGQGYTF

abundance: -
j_gene: TRBJ1-5
d_gene: -
v_gene: TRBV18
CDR3nt: TGTGCCAGCTCAGCGGGGCGGGATCAGCCCCAGCATTTT
CDR3aa: CASSAGRDQPQHF

abundance: few
j_gene: TRBJ2-1
d_gene: TRBD2
v_gene: TRBV18
CDR3nt: TGTGCCAGCTCCCAAGCTAGCGGGAGGGCCGGAAATGAGCAGTTCTTC
CDR3aa: CASSQASGRAGNEQFF

abundance: many
j_gene: TRBJ2-5
d_gene: -
v_gene: TRBV5-1
CDR3nt: TGCGCCAGCAGCTTGGCTGGTAATCGAGAGACCCAGTACTTC
CDR3aa: CASSLAGNRETQYF

abundance: -
j_gene: TRBJ2-7
d_gene: TRBD1
v_gene: TRBV3-1
CDR3nt: TGTGCCAGCAGCCGATCCGGGACAGGGTATGAGCAGTACTTC
CDR3aa: CASSRSGTGYEQYF

abundance: many
j_gene: TRBJ1-6
d_gene: TRBD1
v_gene: TRBV20-1
CDR3nt: TGCAGTGCTAGAGATACCGGACAGGCAGATTCACCCCTCCACTTT
CDR3aa: CSARDTGQADSPLHF

abundance: -
j_gene: TRBJ1-5
d_gene: -
v_gene: TRBV6-2/TRBV6-3
CDR3nt: TGTGCCAGCAGTCGGCTCGGGGCCCAGCATTTT
CDR3aa: CASSRLGAQHF

abundance: -
j_gene: TRBJ2-5
d_gene: -
v_gene: TRBV5-1
CDR3nt: TGCGCCAGCAGCTTGTTCGGGGTCCAAGAGACCCAGTACTTC
CDR3aa: CASSLFGVQETQYF

abundance: few
j_gene: TRBJ1-1
d_gene: TRBD1
v_gene: TRBV5-1
CDR3nt: TGCGCCAGCACCATGACAGGGAGGGACACTGAAGCTTTCTTT
CDR3aa: CASTMTGRDTEAFF

abundance: -
j_gene: TRBJ2-3
d_gene: -
v_gene: TRBV4-1
CDR3nt: TGCGCCAGCAGCCAAGGGGGGGGCACGGACACAGATACGCAGTATTTT
CDR3aa: CASSQGGGTDTDTQYF

abundance: few
j_gene: TRBJ2-5
d_gene: -
v_gene: TRBV27
CDR3nt: TGTGCCAGCAGTTTAACAGCGGCCATCCAAGAGACCCAGTACTTC
CDR3aa: CASSLTAAIQETQYF

abundance: -
j_gene: TRBJ2-7
d_gene: -
v_gene: TRBV21-1
CDR3nt: TGTGCCAGCAGCTTTCGGGGGACTAGGGGCCTAAGCGAGCAGTACTTC
CDR3aa: CASSFRGTRGLSEQYF

abundance: few
j_gene: TRBJ1-5
d_gene: TRBD1
v_gene: TRBV6-5
CDR3nt: TGTGCCAGCAGTTACTCGGCAGGGGGAAGGCAGCCCCAGCATTTT
CDR3aa: CASSYSAGGRQPQHF

abundance: -
j_gene: TRBJ2-7
d_gene: -
v_gene: TRBV15
CDR3nt: TGTGCCACCAGCAATATCGTCCCCTACGAGCAGTACTTC
CDR3aa: CATSNIVPYEQYF

abundance: -
j_gene: TRBJ2-5
d_gene: -
v_gene: TRBV20-1
CDR3nt: TGCAGTGCTACAGTCCGTCCCCTTGGGGAGACCCAGTACTTC
CDR3aa: CSATVRPLGETQYF

abundance: -
j_gene: TRBJ1-2
d_gene: TRBD1
v_gene: TRBV4-3
CDR3nt: TGCGCCAGCAGCCTCAGAGGTACAGGGGGCTCTGGCTACACCTTC
CDR3aa: CASSLRGTGGSGYTF

abundance: -
j_gene: TRBJ1-4
d_gene: -
v_gene: TRBV20-1
CDR3nt: TGCAGTGCTAGCAGGGGATCAACTAATGAAAAACTGTTTTTT
CDR3aa: CSASRGSTNEKLFF

abundance: -
j_gene: TRBJ2-1
d_gene: -
v_gene: TRBV28
CDR3nt: TGTGCCAGCAGTTTTTCTAACAGGGGGGGGGATGAGCAGTTCTTC
CDR3aa: CASSFSNRGGDEQFF

abundance: -
j_gene: TRBJ2-7
d_gene: -
v_gene: TRBV12-3/TRBV12-4
CDR3nt: TGTGCCAGCACCTTGGGGGACTACGAGCAGTACTTC
CDR3aa: CASTLGDYEQYF

abundance: -
j_gene: TRBJ2-3
d_gene: -
v_gene: TRBV6-6
CDR3nt: TGTGCCAGCAGTTACTTGCCAGATACGCAGTATTTT
CDR3aa: CASSYLPDTQYF